This T cell receptor beta chain was observed in a study of persistence of HIV-infected CD4 T cells. Overlapping HIV-1 Gag 15-mer peptides at approximately 1 ug per peptide per mL were used. Memory cells lacking CD40L and CD69 with high CD45RO were sorted. The ends were cut back, 7 bases at V and 0 bases at J, with 16 bases in the middle. CDR1 MDHEN and CDR2 SYDVKM come from the germline V gene. There are 16 residues in the CDR3. The libraries were made with immunoSEQ version 4 in survey mode. The repertoire was sequenced with immunoSEQ multiplex PCR; TCRdb's copy has only in-frame clones and lacks some. Here the sample spans some 58,000 clones, about 77% being singletons. On this clone: Its antigen is as yet unknown.

Source: CD4+ T cells sorted from PBMCs after roughly 18-hour stimulation, taken from a patient who received antiretroviral therapy. The chain combines TRBV28 with TRBJ2-1, with D unclear. This sequence was found in an adult man with HIV who was CMV-seropositive. The CDR3 bases are TGTGCCAGCACCCAAAATCAGATAAGCTCCTACAATGAGCAGTTCTTC. Translating gives CASTQNQISSYNEQFF.